What follows are 13 T cell receptor beta chains derived from one specimen sequenced in a study of blood T cell repertoires in COVID-19. Profiled with immunoSEQ multiplex PCR; TCRdb holds only in-frame clones, not every one. The repertoire consists of 150,000 to 200,000 clones, with around three quarters occurring once and the leading ten covering about 8.3%. The specimen was peripheral blood. Receptors were obtained from a man aged 60 to 69 with acute or convalescent COVID-19.

The rearrangement links TRBV4-3 to TRBJ1-2; D gene unclear. From germline, CDR1 is LGHNA and CDR2 YSLEER. The CDR3 contains 15 residues. Trimming took 0 bases from V and 5 from J, leaving 13 bases between them. CDR3 sequence: CASSQDNSKVYGYTF. CDR3 sequence (DNA): TGCGCCAGCAGCCAAGATAACAGCAAAGTTTATGGCTACACCTTC.

The chain couples TRBV9 to TRBJ1-5; D is unresolved. Germline values: CDR1 SGDLS, CDR2 YYNGEE. Between the trimmed V and J ends, which lost 4 bases and 5 bases, there was a span of 16 bases. This CDR3 has 15 amino acids. The CDR3 loop is CASSPQADRDQPQHF. CDR3 DNA sequence: TGTGCCAGCAGCCCCCAAGCGGACCGGGATCAGCCCCAGCATTTT. Complete variable domain (other parts from reference TRBV9 and TRBJ1-5): DSGVTQTPKHLITATGQRVTLRCSPRSGDLSVYWYQQSLDQGLQFLIQYYNGEERAKGNILERFSAQQFPDLHSELNLSSLELGDSALYFCASSPQADRDQPQHFGDGTRLSIL.

This sequence joins TRBV27 and TRBJ1-1; 8 positions match TRBD1. This CDR3 is built from 15 residues. The germline V gene encodes CDR1 MNHEY and CDR2 SMNVEV (reference sequence). With V trimmed by 5 bases and J by 5 bases, 10 bases remained unmatched. The CDR3 DNA is TGTGCCAGCAGTCCCCGACAGGGGAGGTGGACTGAAGCTTTCTTT. This codes for CASSPRQGRWTEAFF.

This sequence joins TRBV18 and TRBJ1-1; D is undetermined. This CDR3 contains 13 residues. From germline, CDR1 is KGHSH and CDR2 LQKENI. V lost 6 bases and J lost 3, with 11 bases in between. The DNA for the CDR3 is TGTGCCAGCTCGCCCGCTATAGACACTGAAGCTTTCTTT. Translating gives CASSPAIDTEAFF.

This clone occurred once. V gene TRBV5-4 combines with J gene TRBJ2-3, with a weak D call TRBD2 (5 bases). Trimming removed 2 bases at V and 4 bases at J, with 11 bases between. The germline CDR1 and CDR2 sequences are SGHNT and YYREEE (reference sequence). The CDR3 consists of 14 residues. CDR3 sequence reads: CASSFEKGADTQYF. The CDR3 region has the DNA TGTGCCAGCAGCTTCGAGAAGGGAGCAGATACGCAGTATTTT.

V is TRBV30 and J is TRBJ1-5; 9 positions match TRBD1. After removal of 1 base from V and 6 bases from J, the junction contained 7 bases not matched to a gene. This CDR3 contains 15 residues. Looked up from germline, CDR1 is GTSNPN and CDR2 is SVGIG (reference sequence). CDR3 bases: TGTGCCTGGAGTGCTAGGGACAGGGCTCTTCAGCCCCAGCATTTT. It specifies CAWSARDRALQPQHF.

The chain uses TRBV4-3 and TRBJ1-5, with D possibly matching TRBD1 (5 bases). CDR3 size: 15 residues. Trimming cost V 0 bases and J 4 bases, with 10 bases left between them. Germline CDR1 and CDR2: LGHNA and YSLEER. The DNA for the CDR3 is TGCGCCAGCAGCCAAGACAGGGCGGGGAATCAGCCCCAGCATTTT. The encoded protein is CASSQDRAGNQPQHF.

V and J are TRBV27 and TRBJ1-2; 11 bases line up with TRBD1. The CDR3 has 16 residues. The V segment lost 0 bases and the J segment 7 bases; nucleotides outside the gene matches: 7. CDR1 is MNHEY and CDR2 is SMNVEV in the germline V gene (reference sequence). The CDR3 DNA sequence: TGTGCCAGCAGTTTATCGAGTAGGACAGGGGGCGTTGGCTACACCTTC. Its translation is CASSLSSRTGGVGYTF.

The chain is built from TRBV14 and TRBJ2-1; 8 bases line up with TRBD2. The germline V gene encodes CDR1 SGHDN and CDR2 FVKESK. The CDR3 sequence is 18 residues long. V lost 0 bases, J lost 1 base, and 8 bases stayed unmatched. CDR3 in amino acids: CASSQEPGGAESYNEQFF. CDR3 nucleotides: TGTGCCAGCAGCCAAGAACCCGGGGGGGCCGAATCCTACAATGAGCAGTTCTTC. Using reference TRBV14 and TRBJ2-1 for the parts outside the CDR3, the full variable domain is EAGVTQFPSHSVIEKGQTVTLRCDPISGHDNLYWYRRVMGKEIKFLLHFVKESKQDESGMPNNRFLAERTGGTYSTLKVQPAELEDSGVYFCASSQEPGGAESYNEQFFGPGTRLTVL.

The chain couples TRBV9 to TRBJ2-2; 7 bases are a match to TRBD1. V gave up 0 bases and J gave up 7 bases; unmatched junction bases: 9. The V gene's germline CDR1 is SGDLS and CDR2 YYNGEE. CDR3 length: 16 amino acids. Written as DNA, the CDR3 is TGTGCCAGCAGCGTAGCTTTTGCAGGGGGAATCGGGGAGCTGTTTTTT. Translation: CASSVAFAGGIGELFF. The full variable domain, completed using reference TRBV9 and TRBJ2-2, is DSGVTQTPKHLITATGQRVTLRCSPRSGDLSVYWYQQSLDQGLQFLIQYYNGEERAKGNILERFSAQQFPDLHSELNLSSLELGDSALYFCASSVAFAGGIGELFFGEGSRLTVL.

DNA for the CDR3: TGTGCCAGCAGTTCGGTTGGGCTAGCGGGGGGGTGGTACAATGAGCAGTTCTTC. This sequence encodes CASSSVGLAGGWYNEQFF. The chain links TRBV28 to TRBJ2-1, with 12 bases lining up with TRBD2. Germline assignment: CDR1 MDHEN and CDR2 SYDVKM. The CDR3 is 18 residues long. With 4 bases clipped from V and 4 bases from J, the junction kept 11 bases outside the gene matches.

This clone was recorded a few times. The rearrangement uses TRBV12-3 or TRBV12-4 and TRBJ1-2; D might be TRBD1 (5 bases). The CDR3 length is 13 residues. V shed 5 bases and J shed 1 base, with 8 bases lying between them. The CDR3: CASSLQGNYGYTF. The CDR3 region has the DNA TGTGCCAGCAGTCTTCAGGGTAACTATGGCTACACCTTC.

V and J are TRBV4-1 and TRBJ2-5; D unresolved. Germline V CDR1 and CDR2: MGHRA, YSYEKL. CDR3 length equals 14 residues. Trimming shortened V by 2 bases and J by 5 bases, and 12 bases separated the two germline ends. The CDR3 nucleotides read TGCGCCAGCAGCCAACAAGGAGTCCGGGAGACCCAGTACTTC. Its translation is CASSQQGVRETQYF.